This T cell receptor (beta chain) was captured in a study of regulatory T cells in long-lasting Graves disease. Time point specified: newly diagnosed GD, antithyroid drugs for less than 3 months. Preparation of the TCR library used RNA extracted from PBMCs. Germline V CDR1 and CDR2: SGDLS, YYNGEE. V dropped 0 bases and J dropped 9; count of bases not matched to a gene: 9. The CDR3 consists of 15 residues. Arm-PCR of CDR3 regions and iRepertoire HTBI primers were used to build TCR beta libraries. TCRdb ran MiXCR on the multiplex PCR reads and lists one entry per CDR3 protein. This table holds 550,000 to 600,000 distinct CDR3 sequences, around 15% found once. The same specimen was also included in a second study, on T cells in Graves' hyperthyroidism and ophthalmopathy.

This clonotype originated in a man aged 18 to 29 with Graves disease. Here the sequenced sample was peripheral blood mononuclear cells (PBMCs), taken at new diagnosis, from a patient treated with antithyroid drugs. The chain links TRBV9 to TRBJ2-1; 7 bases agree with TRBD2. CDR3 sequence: CASSVGGGEGGEQFF. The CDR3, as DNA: TGTGCCAGCAGCGTAGGTGGCGGGGAGGGTGGTGAGCAGTTCTTC.